These 32 T cell receptor beta chains were all obtained from the same sample, sequenced in a study of cytomegalovirus exposure and HLA in healthy donors (dated by TCRdb to 2016 to 2017). Libraries were made using the immunoSEQ multiplex PCR assay. For the multiplex PCR, a mixture combining 60 forward primers for TCR Vbeta segments and 13 reverse primers for TCR Jbeta segments was used. TCRdb retrieved this table from immuneACCESS and kept in-frame rearrangements only. Not all clones are present; in checked studies, unresolved V genes account for under half, and no reason is known for the remainder. The sample yields about 96,000 clones; around 80% were counted once. The leading ten clones occupy 2.7% of the sample. Sequenced sample: PBMCs. Receptors originate from a man aged 25 to 45 in good health and CMV-seronegative.

The sample holds one count of this clone. J is TRBJ1-4 and V is TRBV5-1; TRBD1 matches 7 bases. The CDR3 is 14 residues long. The germline V gene has CDR1 SGHRS and CDR2 YFSETQ. Trimming at V came to 3 bases and at J to 4 bases, leaving 3 bases not matched to a gene. Here the CDR3 reads CASSWDSYNEKLFF. The CDR3 DNA reads TGCGCCAGCAGCTGGGACAGCTATAATGAAAAACTGTTTTTT.

This chain connects TRBV28 to TRBJ2-7; 15 bases line up with TRBD2. Germline assignment: CDR1 MDHEN and CDR2 SYDVKM. V lost 1 base, J lost 6 bases, and 1 base stayed unmatched. The CDR3 sequence is 15 residues long. The CDR3 bases are TGTGCCAGCAGTTTATCGGGACTAGCGGGGGGCGAGCAGTACTTC. Translating gives CASSLSGLAGGEQYF.

The chain employs TRBV5-1 and TRBJ2-7, with D possibly TRBD2 on 6 matching bases. This CDR3 comprises 15 residues. With 1 base removed from V and 4 bases from J, the gap between germline ends came to 15 bases. Germline V CDR1 and CDR2: SGHRS, YFSETQ. CDR3 in amino acids: CASSLWVGRLYEQYF. The DNA of the CDR3 is TGCGCCAGCAGCTTGTGGGTAGGGAGGTTGTACGAGCAGTACTTC.

The chain couples TRBV7-9 to TRBJ2-7, with D possibly being TRBD1 (5 bases). Germline V lookup: CDR1 SEHNR, CDR2 FQNEAQ (reference sequence). Deletions cut 5 bases from V and 5 bases from J, with 22 bases between. The CDR3 extends over 16 amino acids. This chain's CDR3 is CASSPSQGIVSDEQYF. DNA for the CDR3: TGTGCCAGCAGCCCGTCCCAGGGAATAGTATCGGACGAGCAGTACTTC.

The gene calls are TRBV10-3 and TRBJ2-7; weak D call: TRBD2 (7 bases). In germline, CDR1 is ENHRY, CDR2 SYGVKD. V lost 5 bases and J 0 bases, leaving 14 bases between the germline ends. The CDR3 covers 15 residues. The CDR3 protein is CAISNGGATSYEQYF. The CDR3 bases are TGTGCCATCAGTAATGGGGGGGCTACCTCCTACGAGCAGTACTTC.

The chain joins TRBV27 to TRBJ2-7; weak D call: TRBD1 (6 bases). This CDR3 has 14 residues. Looked up from germline, CDR1 is MNHEY and CDR2 is SMNVEV (reference sequence). Trimming took off 1 base at V and 4 bases at J, with 11 bases between the two ends. DNA of the CDR3: TGTGCCAGCAGTTTATTTTACAGGGAGTACGAGCAGTACTTC. Its translation is CASSLFYREYEQYF.

The chain couples TRBV5-1 to TRBJ2-7; D is perhaps TRBD1 (6 bases). This CDR3 spans 13 amino acids. V lost 1 base, J lost 4 bases, and 9 bases lay in between. The germline V gene encodes CDR1 SGHRS and CDR2 YFSETQ. CDR3 loop: CASSLSQGYEQYF. In DNA, the CDR3 is TGCGCCAGCAGCTTGTCACAGGGTTACGAGCAGTACTTC.

The chain has TRBV4-2 and TRBJ1-2; D may be TRBD1 (6 bases). V gave up 7 bases and J gave up 5 bases, with 14 bases separating them. The CDR3 covers 13 residues. Germline CDR1 reads LGHNA; CDR2 reads YNFKEQ. Here the CDR3 DNA reads TGTGCCAGCACCCGGGCAGGGGATTATGGCTACACCTTC. Translation gives CASTRAGDYGYTF.

V gene TRBV27 combines with J gene TRBJ1-5; TRBD1 aligns across 8 bases. Germline-derived CDR1 and CDR2 are MNHEY and SMNVEV (reference sequence). There are 15 residues in the CDR3. V was clipped by 7 bases and J by 6 bases; unmatched bases: 11. CDR3 sequence (DNA): TGTGCCAGCATATGGCAGGGGGCGCCAGGTCAGCCCCAGCATTTT. It codes for CASIWQGAPGQPQHF.

The CDR3 here is CASSLSQGLRSYEQYF. Here the CDR3 DNA reads TGTGCCAGCAGCTTATCTCAGGGACTGCGCTCCTACGAGCAGTACTTC. V gene TRBV7-9 combines with J gene TRBJ2-7, with D maybe TRBD2 (6 bases). Germline CDR1 is SEHNR and CDR2 is FQNEAQ (reference sequence). The ends were cut back, 2 bases at V and 0 bases at J, with 14 bases in the middle. The CDR3 sequence is 16 residues long.

The V call is TRBV15, the J call TRBJ1-2; a possible D gene is TRBD1 (6 bases). Germline V gene data show CDR1 as LNHNV and CDR2 as YYDKDF (reference sequence). CDR3 length: 13 amino acids. Trimming took off 5 bases at V and 10 bases at J, with 17 bases between the two ends. The CDR3 DNA sequence: TGTGCCACCAGCCTCGCGGCAGGGGCGAACTACACCTTC. Protein sequence: CATSLAAGANYTF.

This clone was recorded only once. V gene TRBV9 combines with J gene TRBJ2-7, with D perhaps TRBD2 (6 bases). Germline lookup yields CDR1 SGDLS and CDR2 YYNGEE. Trimming removed 3 bases at V and 5 bases at J, with 9 bases between. This CDR3 region has 12 residues. CDR3 DNA sequence: TGTGCCAGCAGCGGTCGCGGGAACGAGCAGTACTTC. Its translation: CASSGRGNEQYF.

J is TRBJ1-1 and V is TRBV11-1; a weak D match, TRBD1 (5 bases). This CDR3 is 16 amino acids long. Trimming cost V 2 bases and J 1 base, with 14 bases left between them. Germline lookup yields CDR1 SGHAT and CDR2 FQDESV (reference sequence). The CDR3 here is CASSLLQAPANTEAFF. The CDR3 DNA is TGTGCCAGCAGCTTACTACAGGCCCCTGCGAACACTGAAGCTTTCTTT.

This chain uses TRBV5-1 with TRBJ2-1, with 11 bases fitting TRBD2. The V gene end was trimmed by 3 bases and the J gene end by 5 bases; junction bases not matched to a gene: 7. The length of the CDR3 is 16 residues. Germline values: CDR1 SGHRS, CDR2 YFSETQ. CDR3 nucleotides: TGCGCCAGCAGCTATAGCGGGGGGGATATTAACAATGAGCAGTTCTTC. Translation gives CASSYSGGDINNEQFF.

The rearrangement joins TRBV9 to TRBJ1-4; no definite D call. V gave up 0 bases and J gave up 4 bases, with 10 bases separating them. Germline V lookup: CDR1 SGDLS, CDR2 YYNGEE. The CDR3 runs 15 residues. The chain's CDR3 is CASSVAEQVNEKLFF. In nucleotides, the CDR3 is TGTGCCAGCAGCGTAGCCGAGCAGGTTAATGAAAAACTGTTTTTT.

The chain joins TRBV29-1 to TRBJ1-1; possible D gene TRBD1, 5 bases. Germline values: CDR1 SQVTM, CDR2 ANQGSEA. V was shortened by 6 bases and J by 4 bases, with 18 bases between the two germline ends. The CDR3 sequence is 14 residues long. CDR3 bases: TGCAGCGTCAGAGTCGGGGGTCGGAGCACTGAAGCTTTCTTT. As protein: CSVRVGGRSTEAFF.

The chain has TRBV6-5 and TRBJ1-2, with a tentative D call TRBD1 (6 bases). Trimming took 5 bases from V and 3 from J, leaving 13 bases between them. CDR1 MNHEY and CDR2 SVGAGI come from the germline V gene. This CDR3 region has 14 residues. CDR3 loop: CASSTTGSDYGYTF. The CDR3 region has the DNA TGTGCCAGCAGTACGACAGGTAGCGACTATGGCTACACCTTC.

As regards this clone: The same CDR3 also results from other DNA sequences found in this sample. The chain recombines TRBV6-5 with TRBJ1-5; D is perhaps TRBD1 (5 bases). CDR1 MNHEY and CDR2 SVGAGI come from the germline V gene. The V end was cut by 7 bases, the J end by 7 bases, with 17 bases between. CDR3 length equals 14 residues. Here the CDR3 reads CASKVGQGGQPQHF. The CDR3 coding sequence is TGTGCCAGCAAGGTAGGCCAGGGCGGCCAGCCCCAGCATTTT.

This clone was detected only once. The CDR3: CASSHRVRLAGVQETQYF. In DNA form, the CDR3 reads TGTGCCAGCAGCCATCGAGTCCGACTAGCGGGGGTCCAAGAGACCCAGTACTTC. The chain uses TRBV11-1 and TRBJ2-5, with 12 bases that match TRBD2. CDR3 size: 18 residues. Germline CDR1 and CDR2: SGHAT and FQDESV (reference sequence). The trim removed 5 bases at V and 1 base at J, leaving 11 bases unmatched. Complete variable domain (other parts from reference TRBV11-1 and TRBJ2-5): EAEVAQSPRYKITEKSQAVAFWCDPISGHATLYWYRQILGQGPELLVQFQDESVVDDSQLPKDRFSAERLKGVDSTLKIQPAELGDSAMYLCASSHRVRLAGVQETQYFGPGTRLLVL.

The rearrangement links TRBV9 to TRBJ1-4; 10 positions agree with TRBD1. Per germline, CDR1 SGDLS and CDR2 YYNGEE. The CDR3 length is 14 residues. The V gene end was trimmed by 4 bases and the J gene end by 8 bases; junction bases not matched to a gene: 5. CDR3 amino acids: CASSLGQGKEKLFF. CDR3 coding DNA: TGTGCCAGCAGCCTGGGACAGGGGAAAGAAAAACTGTTTTTT.

This clone was seen only a few times. The rearrangement links TRBV4-1 to TRBJ1-1; D gene uncertain. Trimming took off 1 base at V and 0 bases at J, with 9 bases between the two ends. Germline V lookup: CDR1 MGHRA, CDR2 YSYEKL. The CDR3 is 15 residues long. CDR3 sequence reads: CASSQVAIVNTEAFF. DNA for the CDR3: TGCGCCAGCAGCCAAGTGGCAATCGTGAACACTGAAGCTTTCTTT.

The chain recombines TRBV7-2 with TRBJ1-4; 11 nucleotides line up with TRBD1. V shed 3 bases, J shed 12 bases, and the junction held 18 bases outside the gene matches. This CDR3 is built from 18 residues. Germline V gives CDR1 SGHTA, CDR2 FQGNSA. CDR3 sequence reads: CASSFIAPGQGVDGELFF. In DNA form, the CDR3 reads TGTGCCAGCAGCTTTATAGCTCCGGGACAGGGGGTGGATGGAGAACTGTTTTTT. Together with reference TRBV7-2 and TRBJ1-4, the CDR3 gives the full variable domain: GAGVSQSPSNKVTEKGKDVELRCDPISGHTALYWYRQSLGQGLEFLIYFQGNSAPDKSGLPSDRFSAERTGGSVSTLTIQRTQQEDSAVYLCASSFIAPGQGVDGELFFGSGTQLSVL.

The chain links TRBV9 to TRBJ1-1; TRBD1 is a possible D gene (5 bases). The CDR3 runs to 14 residues. The germline V gene has CDR1 SGDLS and CDR2 YYNGEE. V was pared by 0 bases and J by 6 bases, with 12 bases between. CDR3 sequence (DNA): TGTGCCAGCAGCGTAGGTGCGCCGGGGGCTGAAGCTTTCTTT. Encoded protein: CASSVGAPGAEAFF.

This clone was picked up one time. The rearrangement uses TRBV5-1 and TRBJ1-2, with a possible D match to TRBD1 (5 bases). Germline V gene lookup returns CDR1 SGHRS and CDR2 YFSETQ. With 0 bases removed from V and 2 bases from J, the gap between germline ends came to 11 bases. The CDR3 runs to 15 residues. Written as DNA, the CDR3 is TGCGCCAGCAGCTTGGCGGGGGAATCAAACTATGGCTACACCTTC. As protein: CASSLAGESNYGYTF. Drawing the rest from reference TRBV5-1 and TRBJ1-2, the complete variable domain is KAGVTQTPRYLIKTRGQQVTLSCSPISGHRSVSWYQQTPGQGLQFLFEYFSETQRNKGNFPGRFSGRQFSNSRSEMNVSTLELGDSALYLCASSLAGESNYGYTFGSGTRLTVV.

J is TRBJ1-2 and V is TRBV6-4; TRBD1 is a possible D gene (5 bases). Trimming pared 6 bases from V and 3 bases from J, leaving 14 bases between. The CDR3 extends over 14 amino acids. Germline V gene data show CDR1 as MRHNA and CDR2 as SNTAGT. This chain's CDR3 is CASSFGHGDYGYTF. The CDR3 bases are TGTGCCAGCAGCTTTGGACATGGAGACTATGGCTACACCTTC.

This sequence joins TRBV9 and TRBJ1-4; a possible D gene is TRBD1 (5 bases). Trimming removed 0 bases at V and 0 bases at J, with 6 bases between. CDR1 and CDR2 (germline): SGDLS, YYNGEE. CDR3 length: 15 amino acids. The CDR3 DNA follows: TGTGCCAGCAGCGTAGCGGGGGCAACTAATGAAAAACTGTTTTTT. This sequence encodes CASSVAGATNEKLFF.

The V and J genes are TRBV11-2 and TRBJ1-4, with D tentatively TRBD1 (6 bases). Germline CDR1 reads SGHAT; CDR2 reads FQNNGV. The CDR3 consists of 15 residues. Trimming removed 3 bases from V and 8 bases from J, with 16 bases in between. CDR3 sequence reads: CASSFASGVGEKLFF. DNA of the CDR3: TGTGCCAGCAGCTTCGCCTCAGGGGTTGGAGAAAAACTGTTTTTT.

The chain combines TRBV7-6 with TRBJ1-4, with TRBD1 identical over 11 bases. The J segment lost 7 bases and the V segment lost 5 bases, leaving 3 bases of the junction unmatched. Germline V gives CDR1 SGHVS, CDR2 FNYEAQ. The CDR3 is 14 amino acids. The CDR3 DNA reads as TGTGCCAGCAGCCTGGGACAGGGGGGTGAAAAACTGTTTTTT. Its protein is CASSLGQGGEKLFF.

The chain recombines TRBV5-1 with TRBJ2-2, with TRBD1 matching over 8 bases. In germline, CDR1 is SGHRS, CDR2 YFSETQ. Losses at the gene ends were 2 bases for V and 3 bases for J; bases not matched to a gene: 6. There are 16 residues in the CDR3. CDR3 loop: CASSLQGDKDTGELFF. The CDR3 coding sequence is TGCGCCAGCAGCTTACAGGGGGATAAAGACACCGGGGAGCTGTTTTTT.

V gene TRBV6-1 combines with J gene TRBJ2-7, with TRBD2 as a possible D gene (6 bases). The CDR3 consists of 11 residues. V lost 8 bases and J 5 bases, leaving 10 bases between the germline ends. The germline V gene has CDR1 MNHNS and CDR2 SASEGT. The CDR3 DNA reads as TGTGCCAGCGGAGGGATTAACGAGCAGTACTTC. Its protein is CASGGINEQYF.

The count of this clone is one. This rearrangement joins TRBV6-1 to TRBJ1-1; tentatively, D is TRBD1 (5 bases). The CDR3 has 13 residues. Germline V gene data show CDR1 as MNHNS and CDR2 as SASEGT. Trimming took 8 bases from V and 5 from J, leaving 15 bases between them. The DNA of the CDR3 is TGTGCCAGCTCCCATTCGGGGGGTACTGAAGCTTTCTTT. This sequence encodes CASSHSGGTEAFF.

This chain uses TRBV7-9 with TRBJ1-6; a weak D match, TRBD1 (5 bases). With 11 bases removed from V and 5 bases from J, the gap between germline ends came to 10 bases. The CDR3 is 12 amino acids. Per the germline V gene, CDR1 is SEHNR and CDR2 is FQNEAQ (reference sequence). The CDR3 DNA reads TGTGCCGCCGGGGGAAATAATTCACCCCTCCACTTT. Translated: CAAGGNNSPLHF.